The T cell receptor beta chain under discussion was sequenced for a study of T cells after yellow fever vaccination. Study at large: Fractions containing few cells were prepared with SMART-Seq v4 Ultra Low Input.

General observations from the study: Only a minor proportion of clonotypes was detected across both CD4 and CD8 compartments. At around 95% for CD4 and over 80% for CD8, most primary-vaccination clones showed up again after the booster. Faster peaking, at day 5 versus 15, marked a secondary response that was weaker.

The germline CDR1 and CDR2 sequences are SGHTA and FQGNSA. The V and J ends lost 1 base and 7 bases, in that order; junction bases with no gene match: 4. The CDR3 has 15 residues. In this sample, this clonotype turned up many times. Its antigen is undetermined. TCRdb reprocessed the 5' RACE reads via MiXCR and lists one record per CDR3 protein. Of under 150,000 distinct CDR3 sequences in the sample, over 7% were seen once. The source was CD4+ T cells sorted from PBMCs, collected 5 days after the yellow fever booster vaccination. The receptor comes from a man aged 25-45 years who received the YFV17D yellow fever vaccine. The rearrangement joins TRBV7-2 to TRBJ1-4; 9 bases line up with TRBD1. In nucleotides, the CDR3 is TGTGCCAGCAGCTTAGGGGGACAGGGTTTTGAAAAACTGTTTTTT. Protein: CASSLGGQGFEKLFF.